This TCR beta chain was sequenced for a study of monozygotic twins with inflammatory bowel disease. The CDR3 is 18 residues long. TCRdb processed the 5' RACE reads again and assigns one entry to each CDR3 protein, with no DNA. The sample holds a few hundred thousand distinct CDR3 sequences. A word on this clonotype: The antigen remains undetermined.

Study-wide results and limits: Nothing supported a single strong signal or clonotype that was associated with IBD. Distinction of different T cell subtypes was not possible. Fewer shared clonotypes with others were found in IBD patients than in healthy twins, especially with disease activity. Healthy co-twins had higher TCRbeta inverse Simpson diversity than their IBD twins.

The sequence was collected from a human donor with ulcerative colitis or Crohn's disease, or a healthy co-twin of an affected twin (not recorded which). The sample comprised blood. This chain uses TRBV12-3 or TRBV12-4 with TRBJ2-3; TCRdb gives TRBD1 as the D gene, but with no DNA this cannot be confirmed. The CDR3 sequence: CASSPGQGSRGFRDTQYF.